The 21 T cell receptor beta chains below all came from one sample that was sequenced in a study of blood T cell repertoires in COVID-19. Sequenced by immunoSEQ multiplex PCR; TCRdb stores in-frame clones only, minus some. The repertoire has 75,000 to 95,000 clones, 70% to 90% of them found once; the top ten carry 15% to 20%. Sample: peripheral blood. The source is an elderly man with active or convalescent COVID-19.

This chain connects TRBV5-4 to TRBJ2-3; D perhaps matches TRBD2 (5 bases). The CDR3 runs 14 residues. Between the trimmed V and J ends, which lost 1 base and 2 bases, there was a span of 8 bases. Germline V CDR1 and CDR2: SGHNT, YYREEE (reference sequence). CDR3 protein: CASSLMEVTDTQYF. The CDR3 bases are TGTGCCAGCAGCTTGATGGAGGTCACAGATACGCAGTATTTT.

CDR3 residues: CASSGQDRASQAFF. The CDR3 region has the DNA TGTGCCAGCAGCGGACAGGACAGGGCCAGTCAAGCTTTCTTT. The chain combines TRBV3-1 (or the pseudogene TRBV3-2) with TRBJ1-1; 8 positions agree with TRBD1. CDR1 and CDR2 (germline): LGHDT, YNNKEL (reference sequence). The CDR3 length is 14 residues. J was trimmed by 9 bases and V by 5 bases; bases with no gene match: 11.

The V gene is TRBV6-5, the J gene TRBJ2-7; a possible D gene is TRBD2 (6 bases). The CDR3 sequence is 13 residues long. Germline V gene sequence: CDR1 MNHEY, CDR2 SVGAGI. Deletions cut 6 bases from V and 6 bases from J, with 15 bases between. CDR3 sequence reads: CASSSSRRGEQYV. The CDR3 DNA follows: TGTGCCAGCAGCTCGAGTAGGCGGGGCGAGCAGTACGTC.

The gene calls are TRBV2 and TRBJ2-5; TRBD1 might be the D (5 bases). This CDR3 spans 13 amino acids. Germline V CDR1 and CDR2: SNHLY, FYNNEI. Deletions cut 4 bases from V and 2 bases from J, with 8 bases between. The CDR3 nucleotides read TGTGCCAGCAGTGGAGACAGACAAGAGACCCAGTACTTC. Its protein product is CASSGDRQETQYF.

V and J are TRBV11-2 and TRBJ2-1, with D unresolved. This CDR3 is 15 amino acids long. Germline loops: CDR1 SGHAT, CDR2 FQNNGV. V was trimmed by 0 bases and J by 0 bases, leaving 6 bases between them. Written as DNA, the CDR3 is TGTGCCAGCAGCTTAGATCCTAGCTCCTACAATGAGCAGTTCTTC. This sequence encodes CASSLDPSSYNEQFF.

This chain connects TRBV6-1 to TRBJ2-1; D remains unclear. The germline gives CDR1 MNHNS, CDR2 SASEGT. This CDR3 contains 15 residues. Trimming pared 2 bases from V and 5 bases from J, leaving 13 bases between. CDR3 residues: CASSEYLGYDNEQFF. For the CDR3, the DNA is TGTGCCAGCAGTGAATATTTGGGCTACGACAATGAGCAGTTCTTC.

The rearrangement links TRBV7-9 to TRBJ1-6, with a tentative D call TRBD1 (6 bases). The V end was cut by 1 base, the J end by 6 bases, with 10 bases between. The CDR3 has 15 amino acids. Looked up from germline, CDR1 is SEHNR and CDR2 is FQNEAQ (reference sequence). CDR3 DNA sequence: TGTGCCAGCAGCTTAGAGACAGGAGGTAATTCACCCCTCCACTTT. As protein: CASSLETGGNSPLHF. Drawing the rest from reference TRBV7-9 and TRBJ1-6, the complete variable domain is DTGVSQNPRHKITKRGQNVTFRCDPISEHNRLYWYRQTLGQGPEFLTYFQNEAQLEKSRLLSDRFSAERPKGSFSTLEIQRTEQGDSAMYLCASSLETGGNSPLHFGNGTRLTVT.

The CDR3 bases are TGTGCCAGCTCCCGCGACAGAAACAAAGAGACCCAGTACTTC. Translating it yields CASSRDRNKETQYF. The V call is TRBV18, the J call TRBJ2-5; a possible D gene is TRBD1 (5 bases). The CDR3 is 14 residues long. Germline V gene lookup returns CDR1 KGHSH and CDR2 LQKENI. V was trimmed by 6 bases and J by 3 bases, leaving 14 bases between them.

This chain connects TRBV19 to TRBJ2-3, with TRBD1 matching 7 bases. The CDR3 runs to 13 residues. V was pared by 5 bases and J by 5 bases, with 4 bases of the junction left unmatched. The V gene's germline CDR1 is LNHDA and CDR2 SQIVND (reference sequence). The CDR3 DNA sequence: TGTGCCAGTAGTGTGACAGGGATAGATACGCAGTATTTT. Translating gives CASSVTGIDTQYF.

V gene TRBV5-6 combines with J gene TRBJ2-1, with D maybe TRBD1 (5 bases). Trimming shortened V by 4 bases and J by 3 bases, and 17 bases separated the two germline ends. The CDR3 covers 16 residues. Germline assignment: CDR1 SGHDT and CDR2 YYEEEE. For the CDR3, the DNA is TGTGCCAGCAGCCCGCTATTTGGTGACAGCTACAATGAGCAGTTCTTC. This codes for CASSPLFGDSYNEQFF.

The J gene is TRBJ2-7, the V gene TRBV5-1, with 7 bases that match TRBD1. Trimming cost V 4 bases and J 0 bases; bases outside gene matches: 4. The CDR3 contains 14 residues. CDR1 and CDR2 from the germline V gene are SGHRS and YFSETQ. CDR3 amino acids: CASSVDRASYEQYV. The CDR3 DNA is TGCGCCAGCAGCGTCGACAGGGCCTCCTACGAGCAGTACGTC.

The chain combines TRBV10-3 with TRBJ1-2; D might be TRBD1 (5 bases). The V gene lost 6 bases and the J gene lost 4 bases, with 9 bases spanning the gap. Germline V gene lookup returns CDR1 ENHRY and CDR2 SYGVKD. The CDR3 spans 12 residues. CDR3 region: CAISSDSYGYTF. The CDR3, as DNA: TGTGCCATCAGCTCTGACAGCTATGGCTACACCTTC.

This rearrangement joins TRBV5-1 to TRBJ2-2; D unresolved. Germline CDR1 and CDR2: SGHRS and YFSETQ. This CDR3 has 15 residues. V was clipped by 1 base and J by 4 bases, with 11 bases between them. The DNA for the CDR3 is TGCGCCAGCAGCTTGACCCGCTCAGGCACCGGGGAGCTGTTTTTT. It yields the protein CASSLTRSGTGELFF.

The CDR3 here is CASSSLRSGGLNEQFF. CDR3 DNA sequence: TGTGCCAGCAGCTCCCTAAGATCAGGGGGGCTCAATGAGCAGTTCTTC. The rearrangement uses TRBV7-2 and TRBJ2-1, with TRBD1 as a possible D gene (7 bases). V lost 4 bases and J lost 6, with 19 bases in between. CDR3 length equals 16 residues. Germline-derived CDR1 and CDR2 are SGHTA and FQGNSA.

This clone was observed once. The rearrangement joins TRBV29-1 to TRBJ2-3; TRBD2 aligns across 12 bases. V lost 6 bases and J lost 3; bases outside the gene matches: 4. Germline values: CDR1 SQVTM, CDR2 ANQGSEA. The CDR3 length is 14 residues. Here the CDR3 reads CSVLAGGSTDTQYF. The CDR3 bases are TGCAGCGTACTAGCGGGAGGAAGTACAGATACGCAGTATTTT.

This chain links TRBV5-6 with TRBJ2-1; 7 nucleotides agree with TRBD1. The junction had 0 bases not matched to a gene; V was cut back by 4 bases and J by 2 bases. Germline CDR1 SGHDT, CDR2 YYEEEE. The CDR3 consists of 13 residues. This chain's CDR3 is CASSQGAYNEQFF. CDR3 DNA sequence: TGTGCCAGCAGCCAGGGGGCCTACAATGAGCAGTTCTTC.

This chain links TRBV4-1 with TRBJ2-5; D may be TRBD1 (6 bases). Trimming took 4 bases from V and 1 from J, leaving 16 bases between them. There are 16 residues in the CDR3. Germline values: CDR1 MGHRA, CDR2 YSYEKL. This chain's CDR3 is CASSRGQLLVQETQYF. CDR3 nucleotides: TGCGCCAGCAGCCGAGGACAGCTCCTTGTCCAAGAGACCCAGTACTTC.

This chain joins TRBV19 and TRBJ2-2; D is possibly TRBD2 (6 bases). Germline-derived CDR1 and CDR2 are LNHDA and SQIVND (reference sequence). This CDR3 spans 14 amino acids. Between the trimmed V and J ends, which lost 7 bases and 2 bases, there was a span of 11 bases. CDR3 residues: CASNGGVNTGELFF. The CDR3 DNA follows: TGTGCCAGTAACGGCGGGGTTAACACCGGGGAGCTGTTTTTT.

This clone has just a few counts. V usage is TRBV7-2 and J usage is TRBJ2-3; unclear D gene. V lost 2 bases, J lost 2 bases, and 11 bases lay in between. This CDR3 has 15 amino acids. CDR1 is SGHTA, CDR2 FQGNSA, per germline. The CDR3 nucleotides read TGTGCCAGCAGCTTAACGCTAGTCCTCACAGATACGCAGTATTTT. Its translation: CASSLTLVLTDTQYF.

This sequence joins TRBV14 and TRBJ1-1; maybe TRBD1 (6 bases). Germline V gives CDR1 SGHDN, CDR2 FVKESK. Trimming removed 5 bases at V and 1 base at J, with 14 bases between. This CDR3 has 15 residues. The CDR3 DNA reads TGTGCCAGCAGCGCCCGGACAGAATGGAACACTGAAGCTTTCTTT. This gives the protein CASSARTEWNTEAFF.

This rearrangement joins TRBV7-2 to TRBJ1-5; D not certain. The CDR3 has 15 amino acids. V was cut by 1 base and J by 0 bases, with 7 bases left in between. Germline V gene lookup returns CDR1 SGHTA and CDR2 FQGNSA. CDR3 coding DNA: TGTGCCAGCAGCTTAGTCGGGGATAGCAATCAGCCCCAGCATTTT. Translating gives CASSLVGDSNQPQHF.